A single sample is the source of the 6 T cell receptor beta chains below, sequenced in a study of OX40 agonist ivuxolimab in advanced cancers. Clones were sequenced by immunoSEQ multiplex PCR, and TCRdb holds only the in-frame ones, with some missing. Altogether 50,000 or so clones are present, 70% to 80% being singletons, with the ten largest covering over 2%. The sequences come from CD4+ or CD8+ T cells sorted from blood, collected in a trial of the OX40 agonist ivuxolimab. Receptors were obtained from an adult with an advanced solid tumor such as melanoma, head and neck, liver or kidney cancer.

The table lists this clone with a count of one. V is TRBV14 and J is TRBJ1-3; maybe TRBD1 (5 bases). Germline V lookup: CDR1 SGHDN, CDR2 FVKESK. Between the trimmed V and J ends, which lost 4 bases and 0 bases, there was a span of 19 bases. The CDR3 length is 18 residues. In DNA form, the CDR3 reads TGTGCCAGCAGCCTTCGAAGGCAGGGCACCGGCTCTGGAAACACCATATATTTT. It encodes CASSLRRQGTGSGNTIYF.

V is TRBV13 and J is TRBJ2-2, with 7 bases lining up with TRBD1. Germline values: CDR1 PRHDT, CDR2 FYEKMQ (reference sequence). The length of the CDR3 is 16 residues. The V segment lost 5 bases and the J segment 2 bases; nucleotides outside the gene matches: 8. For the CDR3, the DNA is TGTGCCAGCAGCACACAGGGGATCTTAAACACCGGGGAGCTGTTTTTT. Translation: CASSTQGILNTGELFF.

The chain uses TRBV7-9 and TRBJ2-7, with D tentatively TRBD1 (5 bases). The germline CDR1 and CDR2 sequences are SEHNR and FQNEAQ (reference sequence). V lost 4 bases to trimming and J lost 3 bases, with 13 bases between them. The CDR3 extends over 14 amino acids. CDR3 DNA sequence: TGTGCCAGCAGCTCCCGAGCAGGGTTCTACGAGCAGTACTTC. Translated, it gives CASSSRAGFYEQYF.

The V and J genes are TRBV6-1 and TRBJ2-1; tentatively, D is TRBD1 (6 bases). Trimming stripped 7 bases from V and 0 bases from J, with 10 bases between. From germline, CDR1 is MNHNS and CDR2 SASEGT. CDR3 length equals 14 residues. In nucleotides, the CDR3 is TGTGCCAGCATTAGGGACAACTCCTACAATGAGCAGTTCTTC. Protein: CASIRDNSYNEQFF.

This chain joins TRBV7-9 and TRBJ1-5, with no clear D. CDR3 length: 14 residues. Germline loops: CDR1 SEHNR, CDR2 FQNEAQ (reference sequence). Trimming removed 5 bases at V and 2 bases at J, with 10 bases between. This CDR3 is CASSQTDGNQPQHF. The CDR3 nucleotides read TGTGCCAGCAGCCAAACAGACGGCAATCAGCCCCAGCATTTT.

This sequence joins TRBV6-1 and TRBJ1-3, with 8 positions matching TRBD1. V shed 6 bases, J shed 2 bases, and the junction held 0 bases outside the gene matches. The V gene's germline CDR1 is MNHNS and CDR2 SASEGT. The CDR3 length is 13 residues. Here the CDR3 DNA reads TGTGCCAGCAGGGACAGGGCTGGAAACACCATATATTTT. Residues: CASRDRAGNTIYF.